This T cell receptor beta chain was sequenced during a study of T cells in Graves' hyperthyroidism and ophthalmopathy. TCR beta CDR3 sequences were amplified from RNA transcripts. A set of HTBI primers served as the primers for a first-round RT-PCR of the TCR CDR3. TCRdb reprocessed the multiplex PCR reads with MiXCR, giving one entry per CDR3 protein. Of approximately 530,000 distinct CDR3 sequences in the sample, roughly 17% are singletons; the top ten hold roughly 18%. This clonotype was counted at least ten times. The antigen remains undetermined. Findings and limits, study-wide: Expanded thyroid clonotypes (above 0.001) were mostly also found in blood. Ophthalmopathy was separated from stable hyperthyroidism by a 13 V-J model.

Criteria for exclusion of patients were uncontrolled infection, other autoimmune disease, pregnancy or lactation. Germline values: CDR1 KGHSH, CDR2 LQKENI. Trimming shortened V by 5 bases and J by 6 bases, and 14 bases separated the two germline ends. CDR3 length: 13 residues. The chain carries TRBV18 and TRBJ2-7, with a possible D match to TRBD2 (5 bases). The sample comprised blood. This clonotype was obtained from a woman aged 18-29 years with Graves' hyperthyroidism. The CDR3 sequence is CASSGLAGAEQYF. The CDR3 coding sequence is TGTGCCAGCTCAGGGCTAGCTGGAGCCGAGCAGTACTTC.